This T cell receptor (beta chain) was observed in a study of T-cell memory formation after mild COVID-19. The sample holds a few counts of this clonotype. The CDR3 extends over 14 amino acids. Germline V gene data show CDR1 as SQVTM and CDR2 as ANQGSEA. V trimming: 4 bases; J trimming: 6 bases; junction bases outside the gene matches: 8. One entry per CDR3 protein results from TCRdb running MiXCR on the 5' RACE reads. The repertoire has around 140,000 distinct CDR3 sequences, roughly 21% of them found once; the top ten carry over 2%. The clonotype comes from an adult woman who had mild COVID-19 (a few samples of this study predate the infection). Cell type and time point are not known. The chain recombines TRBV29-1 with TRBJ1-4; 7 bases agree with TRBD1. The sample consisted of PBMCs or a T cell subset sorted from them (not recorded which). The CDR3 sequence is CSVAPRGSDEKLFF. CDR3 bases: TGCAGCGTTGCCCCCAGGGGGTCGGATGAAAAACTGTTTTTT.